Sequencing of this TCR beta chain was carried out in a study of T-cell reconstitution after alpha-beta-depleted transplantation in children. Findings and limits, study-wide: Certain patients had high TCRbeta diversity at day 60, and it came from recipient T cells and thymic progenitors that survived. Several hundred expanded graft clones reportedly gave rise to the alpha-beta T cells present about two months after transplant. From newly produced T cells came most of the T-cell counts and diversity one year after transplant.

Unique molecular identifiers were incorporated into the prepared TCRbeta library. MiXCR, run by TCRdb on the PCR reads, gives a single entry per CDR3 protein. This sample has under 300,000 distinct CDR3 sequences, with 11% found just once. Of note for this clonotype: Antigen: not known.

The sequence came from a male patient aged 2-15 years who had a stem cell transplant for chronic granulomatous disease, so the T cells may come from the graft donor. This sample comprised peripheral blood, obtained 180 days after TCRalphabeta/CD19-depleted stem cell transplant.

In nucleotides, the CDR3 is TGTGCCAGTAGACGTCACAGGGGGGCGAAGATGAACACTGAAGCTTTCTTT. Its translation is CASRRHRGAKMNTEAFF. This chain uses TRBV19 with TRBJ1-1; 8 nucleotides align to TRBD1. CDR1 LNHDA and CDR2 SQIVND come from the germline V gene (reference sequence). The CDR3 totals 17 residues. V dropped 6 bases and J dropped 0; count of bases not matched to a gene: 12.